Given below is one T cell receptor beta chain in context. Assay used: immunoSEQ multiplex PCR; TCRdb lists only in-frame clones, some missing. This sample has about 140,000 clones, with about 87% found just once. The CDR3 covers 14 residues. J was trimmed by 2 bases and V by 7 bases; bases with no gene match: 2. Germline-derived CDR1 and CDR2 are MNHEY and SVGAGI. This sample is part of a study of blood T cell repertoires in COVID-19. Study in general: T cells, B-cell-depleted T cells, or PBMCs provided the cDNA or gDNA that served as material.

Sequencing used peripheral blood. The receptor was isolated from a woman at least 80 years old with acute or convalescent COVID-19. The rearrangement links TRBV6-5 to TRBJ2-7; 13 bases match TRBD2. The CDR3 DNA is TGTGCCAGCACCGGGACTAGCGGGGCCTACGAGCAGTACTTC. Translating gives CASTGTSGAYEQYF.